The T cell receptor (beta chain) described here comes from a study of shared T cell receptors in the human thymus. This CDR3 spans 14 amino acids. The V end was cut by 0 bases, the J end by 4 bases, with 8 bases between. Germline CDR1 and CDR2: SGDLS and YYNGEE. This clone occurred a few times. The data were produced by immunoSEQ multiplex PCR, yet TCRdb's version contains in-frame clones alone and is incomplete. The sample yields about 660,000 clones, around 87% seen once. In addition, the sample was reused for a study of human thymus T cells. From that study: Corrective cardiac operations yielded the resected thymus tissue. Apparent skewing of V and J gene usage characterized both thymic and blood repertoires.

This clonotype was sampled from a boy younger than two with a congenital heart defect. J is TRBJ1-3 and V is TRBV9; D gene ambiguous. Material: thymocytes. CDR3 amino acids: CASSVGSSGNTIYF. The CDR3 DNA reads TGTGCCAGCAGCGTAGGGAGTTCGGGAAACACCATATATTTT.